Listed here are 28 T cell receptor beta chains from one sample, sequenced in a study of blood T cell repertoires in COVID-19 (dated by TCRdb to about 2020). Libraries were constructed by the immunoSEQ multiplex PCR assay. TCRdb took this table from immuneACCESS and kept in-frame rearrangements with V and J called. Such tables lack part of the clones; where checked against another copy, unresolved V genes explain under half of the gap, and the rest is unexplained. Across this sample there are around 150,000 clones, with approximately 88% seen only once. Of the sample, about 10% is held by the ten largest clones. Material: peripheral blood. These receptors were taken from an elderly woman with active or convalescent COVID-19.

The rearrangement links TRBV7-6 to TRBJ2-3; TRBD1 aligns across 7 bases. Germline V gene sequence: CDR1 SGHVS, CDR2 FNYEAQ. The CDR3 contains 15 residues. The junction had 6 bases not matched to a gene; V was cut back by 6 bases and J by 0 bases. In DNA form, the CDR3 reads TGTGCCAGCAGTATCGGGACAGTCAGCACAGATACGCAGTATTTT. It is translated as CASSIGTVSTDTQYF.

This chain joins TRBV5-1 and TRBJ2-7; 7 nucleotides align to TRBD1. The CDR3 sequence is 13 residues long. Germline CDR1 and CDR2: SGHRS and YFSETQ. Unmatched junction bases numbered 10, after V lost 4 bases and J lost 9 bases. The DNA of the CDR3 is TGCGCCAGCAGCCCGGGACAGACCCCTTGGCAGTACTTC. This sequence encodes CASSPGQTPWQYF.

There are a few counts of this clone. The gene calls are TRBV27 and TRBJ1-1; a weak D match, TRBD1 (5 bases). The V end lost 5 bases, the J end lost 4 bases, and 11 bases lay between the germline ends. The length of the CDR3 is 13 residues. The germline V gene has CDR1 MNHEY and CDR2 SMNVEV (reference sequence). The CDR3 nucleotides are TGTGCCAGCAGTGACCAGGGTCCCACTGAAGCTTTCTTT. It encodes CASSDQGPTEAFF.

In nucleotides, the CDR3 is TGTGCCAGCAGCACCAGGGGCCCGAACACTGAAGCTTTCTTT. It specifies CASSTRGPNTEAFF. The chain links TRBV5-5 to TRBJ1-1; possible D gene TRBD1, 6 bases. V was cut by 4 bases and J by 1 base, with 11 bases left in between. The CDR3 contains 14 residues. Looked up from germline, CDR1 is SGHKS and CDR2 is YYEKEE (reference sequence).

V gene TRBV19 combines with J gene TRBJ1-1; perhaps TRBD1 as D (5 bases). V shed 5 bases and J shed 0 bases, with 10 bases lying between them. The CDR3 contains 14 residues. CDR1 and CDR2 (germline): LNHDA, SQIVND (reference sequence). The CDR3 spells CASSPETVNTEAFF. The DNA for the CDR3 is TGTGCCAGTAGTCCCGAGACAGTGAACACTGAAGCTTTCTTT. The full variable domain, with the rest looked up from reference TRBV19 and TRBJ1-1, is DGGITQSPKYLFRKEGQNVTLSCEQNLNHDAMYWYRQDPGQGLRLIYYSQIVNDFQKGDIAEGYSVSREKKESFPLTVTSAQKNPTAFYLCASSPETVNTEAFFGQGTRLTVV.

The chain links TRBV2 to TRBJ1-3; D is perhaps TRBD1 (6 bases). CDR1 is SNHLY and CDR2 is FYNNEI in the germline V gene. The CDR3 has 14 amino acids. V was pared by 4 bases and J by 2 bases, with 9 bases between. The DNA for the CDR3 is TGTGCCAGCAGTGGGACAGTAGCTGGAAACACCATATATTTT. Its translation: CASSGTVAGNTIYF.

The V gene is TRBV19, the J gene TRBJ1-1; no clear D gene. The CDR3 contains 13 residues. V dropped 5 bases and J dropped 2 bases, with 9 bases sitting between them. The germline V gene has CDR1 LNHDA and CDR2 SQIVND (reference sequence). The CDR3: CASSSERNTEAFF. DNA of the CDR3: TGTGCCAGTAGTTCGGAGAGAAACACTGAAGCTTTCTTT.

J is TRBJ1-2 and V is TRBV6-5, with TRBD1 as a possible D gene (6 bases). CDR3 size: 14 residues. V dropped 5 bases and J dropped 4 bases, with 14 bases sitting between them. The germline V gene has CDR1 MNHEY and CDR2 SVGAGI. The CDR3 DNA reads TGTGCCAGCAGTCAGGCGGGGGGCCTCTATGGCTACACCTTC. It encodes CASSQAGGLYGYTF.

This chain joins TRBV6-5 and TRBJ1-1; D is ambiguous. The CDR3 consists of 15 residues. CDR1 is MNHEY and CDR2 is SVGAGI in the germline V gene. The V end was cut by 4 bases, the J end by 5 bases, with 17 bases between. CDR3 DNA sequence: TGTGCCAGCAGTTCCGATCATTCCGCGGGGACTGAAGCTTTCTTT. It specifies CASSSDHSAGTEAFF.

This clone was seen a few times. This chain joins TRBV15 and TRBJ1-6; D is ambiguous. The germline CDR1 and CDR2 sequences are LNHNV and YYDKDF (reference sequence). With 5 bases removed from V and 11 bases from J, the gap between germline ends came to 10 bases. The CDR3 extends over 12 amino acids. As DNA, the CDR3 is TGTGCCACCAGCCCGGGTGTGGCACCCCTCCACTTT. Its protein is CATSPGVAPLHF. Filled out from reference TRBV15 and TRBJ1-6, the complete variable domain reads DAMVIQNPRYQVTQFGKPVTLSCSQTLNHNVMYWYQQKSSQAPKLLFHYYDKDFNNEADTPDNFQSRRPNTSFCFLDIRSPGLGDTAMYLCATSPGVAPLHFGNGTRLTVT.

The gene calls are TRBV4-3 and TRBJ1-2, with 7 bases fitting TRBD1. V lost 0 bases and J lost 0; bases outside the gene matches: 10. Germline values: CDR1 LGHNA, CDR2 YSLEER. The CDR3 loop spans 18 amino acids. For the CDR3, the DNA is TGCGCCAGCAGCCAAGAGATAATTTCTACAGGGGCTAACTATGGCTACACCTTC. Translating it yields CASSQEIISTGANYGYTF.

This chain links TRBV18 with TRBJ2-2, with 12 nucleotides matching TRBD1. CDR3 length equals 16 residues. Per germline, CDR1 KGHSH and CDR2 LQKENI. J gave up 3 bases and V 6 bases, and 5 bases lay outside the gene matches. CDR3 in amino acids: CASSQGQGAYTGELFF. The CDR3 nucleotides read TGTGCCAGCTCCCAGGGACAGGGGGCTTACACCGGGGAGCTGTTTTTT.

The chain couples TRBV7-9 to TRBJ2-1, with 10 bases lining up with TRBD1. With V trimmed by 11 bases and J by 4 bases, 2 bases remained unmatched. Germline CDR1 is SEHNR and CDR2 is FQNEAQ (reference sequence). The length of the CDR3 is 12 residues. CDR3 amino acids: CAWDRGYNEQFF. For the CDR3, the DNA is TGTGCCTGGGACAGGGGTTACAATGAGCAGTTCTTC. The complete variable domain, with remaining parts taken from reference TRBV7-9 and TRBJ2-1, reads DTGVSQNPRHKITKRGQNVTFRCDPISEHNRLYWYRQTLGQGPEFLTYFQNEAQLEKSRLLSDRFSAERPKGSFSTLEIQRTEQGDSAMYLCAWDRGYNEQFFGPGTRLTVL.

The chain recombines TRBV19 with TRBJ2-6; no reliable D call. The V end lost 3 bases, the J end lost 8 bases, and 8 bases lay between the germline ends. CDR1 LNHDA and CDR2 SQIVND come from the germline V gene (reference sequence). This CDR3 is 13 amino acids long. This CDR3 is CASSMGIPNVLTF. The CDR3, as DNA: TGTGCCAGTAGTATGGGCATCCCCAACGTCCTGACTTTC.

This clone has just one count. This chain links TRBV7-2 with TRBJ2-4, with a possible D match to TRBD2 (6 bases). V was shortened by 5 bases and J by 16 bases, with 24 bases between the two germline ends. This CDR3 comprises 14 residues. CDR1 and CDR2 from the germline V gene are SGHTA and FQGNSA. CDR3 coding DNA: TGTGCCAGCAGCCTCACTAATTCGGGACTCCGAAGTTACTTC. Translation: CASSLTNSGLRSYF.

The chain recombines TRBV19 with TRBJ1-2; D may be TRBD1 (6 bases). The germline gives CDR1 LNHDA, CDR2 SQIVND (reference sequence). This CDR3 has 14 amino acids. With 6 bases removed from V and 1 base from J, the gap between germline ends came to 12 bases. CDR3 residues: CASRIPDSNYGYTF. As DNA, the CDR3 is TGTGCCAGTAGGATCCCGGACAGTAACTATGGCTACACCTTC.

CDR3 region: CATGGGAAGELFF. DNA for the CDR3: TGTGCCACCGGCGGGGGGGCTGCCGGGGAGCTGTTTTTT. The rearrangement joins TRBV7-2 to TRBJ2-2; 9 bases match TRBD2. The CDR3 has 13 amino acids. CDR1 is SGHTA and CDR2 is FQGNSA in the germline V gene. The J segment lost 6 bases and the V segment lost 10 bases, leaving 6 bases of the junction unmatched.

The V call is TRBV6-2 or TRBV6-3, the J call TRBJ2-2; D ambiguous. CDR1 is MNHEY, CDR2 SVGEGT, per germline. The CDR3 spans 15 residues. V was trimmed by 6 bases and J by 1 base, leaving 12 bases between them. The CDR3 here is CASSAVGWNTGELFF. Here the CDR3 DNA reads TGTGCCAGCAGCGCCGTCGGGTGGAACACCGGGGAGCTGTTTTTT.

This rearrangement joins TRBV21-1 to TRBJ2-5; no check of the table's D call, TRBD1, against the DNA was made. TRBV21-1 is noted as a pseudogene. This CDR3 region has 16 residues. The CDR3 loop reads CASSKARQAPQETQYF. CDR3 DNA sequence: TGTGCCAGCAGCAAGGCCCGCCAGGCTCCACAAGAGACCCAGTACTTC.

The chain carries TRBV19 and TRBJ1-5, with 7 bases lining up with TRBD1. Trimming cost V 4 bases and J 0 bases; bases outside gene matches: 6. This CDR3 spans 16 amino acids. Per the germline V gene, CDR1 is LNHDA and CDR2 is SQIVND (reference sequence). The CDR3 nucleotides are TGTGCCAGTAGTAAAACAGGGGTCAATAGCAATCAGCCCCAGCATTTT. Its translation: CASSKTGVNSNQPQHF. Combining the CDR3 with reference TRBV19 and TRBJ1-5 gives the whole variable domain DGGITQSPKYLFRKEGQNVTLSCEQNLNHDAMYWYRQDPGQGLRLIYYSQIVNDFQKGDIAEGYSVSREKKESFPLTVTSAQKNPTAFYLCASSKTGVNSNQPQHFGDGTRLSIL.

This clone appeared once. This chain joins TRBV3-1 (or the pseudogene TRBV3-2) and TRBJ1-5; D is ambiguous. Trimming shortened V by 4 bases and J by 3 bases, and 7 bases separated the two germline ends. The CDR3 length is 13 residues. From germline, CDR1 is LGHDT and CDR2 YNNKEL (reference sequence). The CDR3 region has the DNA TGTGCCAGCAGCCCCCAGGTCAATCAGCCCCAGCATTTT. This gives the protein CASSPQVNQPQHF.

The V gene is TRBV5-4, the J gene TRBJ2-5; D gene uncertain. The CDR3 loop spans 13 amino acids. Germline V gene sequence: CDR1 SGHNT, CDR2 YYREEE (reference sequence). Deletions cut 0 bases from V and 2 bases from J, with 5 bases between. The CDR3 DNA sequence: TGTGCCAGCAGCTTGGACTCTCAAGAGACCCAGTACTTC. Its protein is CASSLDSQETQYF.

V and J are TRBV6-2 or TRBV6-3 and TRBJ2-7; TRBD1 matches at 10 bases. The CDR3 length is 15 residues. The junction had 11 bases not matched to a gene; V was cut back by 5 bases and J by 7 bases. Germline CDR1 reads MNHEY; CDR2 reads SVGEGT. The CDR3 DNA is TGTGCCAGCAGTACCTCCGGGACAGGGGATAGGGAGCAGTACTTC. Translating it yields CASSTSGTGDREQYF.

In DNA, the CDR3 is TGTGCCAGCAGTTCCCGGGACAGTCAGCCCCAGCATTTT. The encoded protein is CASSSRDSQPQHF. This rearrangement joins TRBV6-5 to TRBJ1-5; 7 bases map to TRBD1. V lost 4 bases, J lost 6 bases, and 3 bases stayed unmatched. The CDR3 runs 13 residues. From germline, CDR1 is MNHEY and CDR2 SVGAGI.

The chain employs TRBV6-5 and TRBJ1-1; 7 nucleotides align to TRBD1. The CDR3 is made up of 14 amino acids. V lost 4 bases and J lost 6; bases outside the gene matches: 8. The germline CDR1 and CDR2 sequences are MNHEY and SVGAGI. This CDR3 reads CASSSQEQGSEAFF. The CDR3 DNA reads TGTGCCAGCAGTTCTCAAGAACAGGGGTCTGAAGCTTTCTTT.

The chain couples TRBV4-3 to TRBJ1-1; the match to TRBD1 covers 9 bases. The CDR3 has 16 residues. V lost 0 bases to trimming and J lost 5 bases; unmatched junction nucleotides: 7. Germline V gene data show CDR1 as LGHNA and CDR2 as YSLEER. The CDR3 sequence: CASSQDLTGGWTEAFF. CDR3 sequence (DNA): TGCGCCAGCAGCCAAGATTTGACAGGGGGTTGGACTGAAGCTTTCTTT.

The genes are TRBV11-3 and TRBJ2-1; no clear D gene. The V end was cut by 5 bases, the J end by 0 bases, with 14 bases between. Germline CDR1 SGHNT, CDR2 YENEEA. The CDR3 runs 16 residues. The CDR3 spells CASSVDSASSYNEQFF. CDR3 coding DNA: TGTGCCAGCAGCGTGGATTCGGCTAGCTCCTACAATGAGCAGTTCTTC.

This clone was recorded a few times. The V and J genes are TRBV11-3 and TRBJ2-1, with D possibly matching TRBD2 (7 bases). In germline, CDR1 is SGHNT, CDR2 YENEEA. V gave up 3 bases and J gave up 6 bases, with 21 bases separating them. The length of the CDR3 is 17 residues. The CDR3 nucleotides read TGTGCCAGCAGCTTGTCCGGGTTGGGGGGGGCTGGCAATGAGCAGTTCTTC. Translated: CASSLSGLGGAGNEQFF.